The table lists the clone carrying this T cell receptor beta chain with a few counts. The CDR3 runs 12 residues. The data derive from a study of T cells after yellow fever vaccination. Template switching with 5'RACE generated the TCR cDNA and added a universal primer site and UMIs. TCRdb re-analysed the 5' RACE reads in MiXCR, keeping a single row per CDR3 protein. Altogether 500,000 to 700,000 distinct CDR3 sequences are present, roughly 21% being singletons, with the ten largest covering 14%. This chain connects TRBV21-1 to TRBJ2-5. TRBV21-1 is described as a pseudogene. The receptor comes from a man aged 25 to 40 who received the YFV17D yellow fever vaccine. The sample was PBMCs, taken 15 days after the yellow fever booster vaccination. The CDR3 loop reads CASSKLRETQYF. The CDR3 DNA follows: TGTGCCAGCAGCAAGCTCCGAGAGACCCAGTACTTC.